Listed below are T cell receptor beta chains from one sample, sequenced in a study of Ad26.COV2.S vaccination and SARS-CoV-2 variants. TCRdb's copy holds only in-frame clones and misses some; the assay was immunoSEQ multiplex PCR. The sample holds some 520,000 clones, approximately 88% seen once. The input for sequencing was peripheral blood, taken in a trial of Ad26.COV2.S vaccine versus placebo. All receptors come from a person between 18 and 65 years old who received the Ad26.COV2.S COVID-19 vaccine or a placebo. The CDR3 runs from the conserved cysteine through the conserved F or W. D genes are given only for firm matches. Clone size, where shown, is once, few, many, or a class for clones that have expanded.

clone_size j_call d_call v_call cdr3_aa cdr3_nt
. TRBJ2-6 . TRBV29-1 CSVAGSSGANVLTF TGCAGCGTAGCTGGAAGCTCTGGGGCCAACGTCCTGACTTTC
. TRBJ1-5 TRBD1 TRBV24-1 CATQGTGNQPQHF TGTGCCACCCAAGGGACAGGCAATCAGCCCCAGCATTTT
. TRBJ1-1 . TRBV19 CASSITSHTLRSRVEAFF TGTGCCAGTAGTATTACCAGCCACACTTTAAGGTCCAGAGTCGAAGCTTTCTTT
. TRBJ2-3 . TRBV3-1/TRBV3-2 CASSQDPGGISTDTQYF TGTGCCAGCAGCCAAGATCCCGGGGGAATAAGCACAGATACGCAGTATTTT
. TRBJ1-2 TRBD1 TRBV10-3 CAISEVGQDYGYTF TGTGCCATCAGTGAGGTTGGACAGGACTATGGCTACACCTTC
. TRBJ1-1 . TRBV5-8 CASSLFPVLLNTEAFF TGTGCCAGCAGCTTATTCCCCGTCCTTTTGAACACTGAAGCTTTCTTT
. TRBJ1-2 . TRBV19 CASSTTGRWNYGYTF TGTGCCAGTAGTACGACCGGACGGTGGAACTATGGCTACACCTTC
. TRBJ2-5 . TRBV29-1 CSALDGGTQYF TGCAGCGCCCTTGACGGGGGGACCCAGTACTTC
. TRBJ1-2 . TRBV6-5 CASSYGELNYGYTF TGTGCCAGCAGTTACGGGGAGCTTAACTATGGCTACACCTTC
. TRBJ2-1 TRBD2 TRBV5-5 CASSLALAGGRTGEQFF TGTGCCAGCAGCTTAGCCTTAGCGGGAGGTCGAACTGGTGAGCAGTTCTTC
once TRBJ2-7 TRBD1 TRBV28 CASSPGQGYEQYF TGTGCCAGCAGCCCGGGACAGGGGTACGAGCAGTACTTC
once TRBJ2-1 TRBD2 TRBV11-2 CASSLKTSGYEQFF TGTGCCAGCAGCTTAAAGACTAGCGGATATGAGCAGTTCTTC